The 11 T cell receptor beta chains below all came from one sample that was sequenced in a study of regulatory T cells in long-lasting Graves disease. This sample's time point: newly diagnosed GD, antithyroid drugs for less than 3 months. Generation of the TCR library employed RNA extracted from PBMCs. Building the TCR beta libraries relied on iRepertoire HTBI primers, and CDR3 regions underwent Arm-PCR. TCRdb reprocessed the multiplex PCR reads with MiXCR, giving one entry per CDR3 protein. In the table there are about 440,000 distinct CDR3 sequences, about 16% of which are singletons. The sample also formed part of further work on T cells in Graves' hyperthyroidism and ophthalmopathy.

The sample here was peripheral blood mononuclear cells (PBMCs), taken at new diagnosis, from a patient treated with antithyroid drugs. These receptors originate from a woman in her 30s with Graves disease.

This chain links TRBV20-1 with TRBJ2-2; the D is unclear. The CDR3 contains 14 residues. Trimming removed 0 bases at V and 1 base at J, with 6 bases between. Germline V CDR1 and CDR2: DFQATT, SNEGSKA (reference sequence). This CDR3 is CSARDPKNTGELFF. The CDR3 DNA reads TGCAGTGCTAGAGATCCCAAGAACACCGGGGAGCTGTTTTTT.

The chain joins TRBV11-2 to TRBJ1-2, with D tentatively TRBD1 (6 bases). Germline CDR1 is SGHAT and CDR2 is FQNNGV. This CDR3 is built from 13 residues. The germline V and J ends were trimmed by 5 bases and 4 bases, with 11 bases remaining between them. CDR3 sequence: CASSPGQFYGYTF. The CDR3 nucleotides read TGTGCCAGCAGCCCAGGACAGTTCTATGGCTACACCTTC.

CDR3: CATSDTRGFQPQHF. For the CDR3, the DNA is TGTGCCACCAGTGATACCAGGGGATTCCAGCCCCAGCATTTT. The chain combines TRBV24-1 with TRBJ1-5; a weak D match, TRBD1 (6 bases). Germline loops: CDR1 KGHDR, CDR2 SFDVKD. This CDR3 comprises 14 residues. Trimming took 3 bases from V and 7 from J, leaving 12 bases between them.

This clonotype showed up just a few times. The V gene is TRBV10-3, the J gene TRBJ1-1; a possible D gene is TRBD1 (6 bases). Trimming left V 2 bases short and J 0 bases short, with 10 bases between. CDR1 is ENHRY, CDR2 SYGVKD, per germline. The CDR3 is made up of 15 amino acids. This CDR3 reads CAISENRAMNTEAFF. CDR3 nucleotide sequence: TGTGCCATCAGTGAGAACAGGGCCATGAACACTGAAGCTTTCTTT.

This clonotype has just a few counts. The chain employs TRBV25-1 and TRBJ2-7; possibly TRBD1 or TRBD2 for D (6 bases each). CDR1 and CDR2 from the germline V gene are MGHDK and SYGVNS. Trimming removed 7 bases at V and 0 bases at J, with 16 bases between. The CDR3 runs 15 residues. The CDR3 loop is CASTGLGGGSYEQYF. CDR3 bases: TGTGCCAGCACAGGTCTGGGGGGCGGCTCCTACGAGCAGTACTTC.

V and J are TRBV5-1 and TRBJ2-7, with TRBD1 matching over 10 bases. The V and J ends lost 4 bases and 3 bases, in that order; junction bases with no gene match: 10. The CDR3 runs to 16 residues. Germline V CDR1 and CDR2: SGHRS, YFSETQ. The CDR3 coding sequence is TGCGCCAGCAGCAGAGATAGCGGGACAGGGGACTACGAGCAGTACTTC. This codes for CASSRDSGTGDYEQYF.

This clonotype appeared many times. The chain joins TRBV12-3 or TRBV12-4 to TRBJ2-3, with a tentative D call TRBD1 (5 bases). The CDR3 is 15 residues long. The V end lost 0 bases, the J end lost 2 bases, and 9 bases lay between the germline ends. This CDR3 reads CASSLARVNTDTQYF. CDR3 in DNA: TGTGCCAGCAGTTTAGCCAGGGTGAACACAGATACGCAGTATTTT.

At least ten counts were recorded for this clonotype. The V call is TRBV30, the J call TRBJ1-1; D ambiguous. Per the germline V gene, CDR1 is GTSNPN and CDR2 is SVGIG (reference sequence). The CDR3 has 11 residues. The V and J ends lost 5 bases and 9 bases respectively, with 13 bases between them. DNA of the CDR3: TGTGCCTGGGGGGAGGTCTTACAAGCTTTCTTT. This codes for CAWGEVLQAFF. The full variable domain, completed using reference TRBV30 and TRBJ1-1, is SQTIHQWPATLVQPVGSPLSLECTVEGTSNPNLYWYRQAAGRGLQLLFYSVGIGQISSEVPQNLSASRPQDRQFILSSKKLLLSDSGFYLCAWGEVLQAFFGQGTRLTVV.

This sequence joins TRBV20-1 and TRBJ1-1, with D hard to call. Germline loops: CDR1 DFQATT, CDR2 SNEGSKA (reference sequence). The CDR3 is made up of 11 amino acids. Between the trimmed V and J ends, which lost 5 bases and 1 base, there was a span of 5 bases. CDR3 DNA: TGCAGTGCTCTGACGAACACTGAAGCTTTCTTT. Protein sequence: CSALTNTEAFF.

The rearrangement joins TRBV19 to TRBJ1-4; 7 bases map to TRBD1. This CDR3 contains 15 residues. Germline lookup yields CDR1 LNHDA and CDR2 SQIVND (reference sequence). V gave up 7 bases and J gave up 8 bases; unmatched junction bases: 13. CDR3 region: CASTSRRQGVEKLFF. Written as DNA, the CDR3 is TGTGCCAGTACCAGCCGGCGACAGGGTGTCGAAAAACTGTTTTTT.

The sample holds many counts of this clonotype. This chain uses TRBV6-5 with TRBJ2-5; weak D call: TRBD1 (6 bases). CDR1 and CDR2 (germline): MNHEY, SVGAGI. The CDR3 spans 14 residues. V lost 2 bases, J lost 3 bases, and 10 bases lay in between. The CDR3 nucleotides are TGTGCCAGCAGTTACCGGGACACTGAAGAGACCCAGTACTTC. It codes for CASSYRDTEETQYF.